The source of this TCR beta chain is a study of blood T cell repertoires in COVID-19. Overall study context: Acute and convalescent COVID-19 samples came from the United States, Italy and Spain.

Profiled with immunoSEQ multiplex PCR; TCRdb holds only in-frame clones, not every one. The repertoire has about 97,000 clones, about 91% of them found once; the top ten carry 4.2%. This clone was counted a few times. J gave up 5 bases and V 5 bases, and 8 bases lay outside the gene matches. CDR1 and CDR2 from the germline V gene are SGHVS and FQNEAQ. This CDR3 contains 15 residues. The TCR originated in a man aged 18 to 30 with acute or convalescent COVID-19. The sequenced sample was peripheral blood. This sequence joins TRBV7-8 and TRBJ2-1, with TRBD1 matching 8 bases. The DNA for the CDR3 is TGTGCCAGCAGCGCAAGACAGGGGCACCACAATGAGCAGTTCTTC. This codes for CASSARQGHHNEQFF.